This T cell receptor beta chain was sequenced during a study of cytomegalovirus exposure and HLA in healthy donors. Across the whole study: T cells numbering around 200 million yielded approximately 100 million unique TCR beta sequences in an earlier analysis. Findings of the study overall: The listing of 150 or so TCR beta chains classed them as cytomegalovirus-associated.

On this clone itself: No antigen is known for it.

The PCR employed 60 Vbeta primers together with 13 Jbeta primers. Original analysis: Some 11 million of the about 80 million unique TCR beta chains counted in a later analysis were shared. Profiled with immunoSEQ multiplex PCR; TCRdb holds only in-frame clones, not every one. V, J and clone size are taken as reported in that table, and D and trimming were inferred from the DNA itself. Of roughly 120,000 clones listed, 75% to 90% were seen once; the top ten hold around 3.3%. Trimming cost V 4 bases and J 2 bases; bases outside gene matches: 11. CDR1 and CDR2 (germline): SGHRS, YFSETQ. The CDR3 has 16 residues.

The chain couples TRBV5-1 to TRBJ2-5, with TRBD2 matching 7 bases. This TCR came from a male donor in good health and CMV-seronegative. The source material was PBMCs. The DNA of the CDR3 is TGCGCCAGCAGCCGGAGCGGGCTAGCGGAGCAAGAGACCCAGTACTTC. Its protein product is CASSRSGLAEQETQYF.